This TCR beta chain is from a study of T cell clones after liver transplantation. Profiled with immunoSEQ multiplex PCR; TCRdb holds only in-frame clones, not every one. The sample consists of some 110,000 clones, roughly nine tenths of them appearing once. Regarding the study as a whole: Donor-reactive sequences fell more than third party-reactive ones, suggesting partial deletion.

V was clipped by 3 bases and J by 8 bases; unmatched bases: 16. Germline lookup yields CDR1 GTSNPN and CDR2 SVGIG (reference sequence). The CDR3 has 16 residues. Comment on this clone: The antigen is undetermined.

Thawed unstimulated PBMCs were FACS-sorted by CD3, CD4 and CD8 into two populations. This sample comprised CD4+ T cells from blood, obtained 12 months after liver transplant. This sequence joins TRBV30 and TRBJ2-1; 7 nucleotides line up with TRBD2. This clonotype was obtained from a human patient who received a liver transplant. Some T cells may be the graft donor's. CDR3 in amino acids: CAWRERGRGRRDEQFF. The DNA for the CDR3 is TGTGCCTGGAGGGAAAGGGGACGCGGGAGACGCGATGAGCAGTTCTTC.